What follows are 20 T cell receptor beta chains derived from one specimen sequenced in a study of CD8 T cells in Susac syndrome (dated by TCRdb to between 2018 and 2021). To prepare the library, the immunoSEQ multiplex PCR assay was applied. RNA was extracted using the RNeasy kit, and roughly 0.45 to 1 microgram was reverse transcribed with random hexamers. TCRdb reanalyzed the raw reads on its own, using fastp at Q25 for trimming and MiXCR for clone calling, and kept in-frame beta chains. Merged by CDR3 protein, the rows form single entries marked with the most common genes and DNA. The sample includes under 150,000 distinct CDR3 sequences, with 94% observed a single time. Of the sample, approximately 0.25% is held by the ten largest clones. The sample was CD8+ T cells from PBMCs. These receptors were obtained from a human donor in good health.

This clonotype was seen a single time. This CDR3 is CASSFSREAFF. For the CDR3, the DNA is TGTGCCAGCAGTTTTTCCCGTGAAGCTTTCTTT. The chain combines TRBV28 with TRBJ1-1; D unclear. CDR1 is MDHEN and CDR2 is SYDVKM in the germline V gene. The ends were cut back, 3 bases at V and 7 bases at J, with 6 bases in the middle. The CDR3 contains 11 residues.

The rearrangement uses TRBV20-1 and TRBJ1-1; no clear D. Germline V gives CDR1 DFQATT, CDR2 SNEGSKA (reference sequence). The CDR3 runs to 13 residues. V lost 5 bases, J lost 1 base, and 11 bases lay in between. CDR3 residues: CSAPRTANTEAFF. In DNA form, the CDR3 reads TGCAGTGCTCCGAGAACAGCGAACACTGAAGCTTTCTTT.

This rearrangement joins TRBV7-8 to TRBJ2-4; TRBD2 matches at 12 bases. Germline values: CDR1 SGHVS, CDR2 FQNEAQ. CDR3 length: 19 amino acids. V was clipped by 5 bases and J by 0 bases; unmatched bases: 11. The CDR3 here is CASSPRLAGEILAKNIQYF. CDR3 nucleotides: TGTGCCAGCAGCCCTCGACTAGCGGGGGAAATTCTAGCCAAAAACATTCAGTACTTC. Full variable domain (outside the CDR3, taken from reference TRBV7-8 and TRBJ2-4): GAGVSQSPRYKVAKRGQDVALRCDPISGHVSLFWYQQALGQGPEFLTYFQNEAQLDKSGLPSDRFFAERPEGSVSTLKIQRTQQEDSAVYLCASSPRLAGEILAKNIQYFGAGTRLSVL.

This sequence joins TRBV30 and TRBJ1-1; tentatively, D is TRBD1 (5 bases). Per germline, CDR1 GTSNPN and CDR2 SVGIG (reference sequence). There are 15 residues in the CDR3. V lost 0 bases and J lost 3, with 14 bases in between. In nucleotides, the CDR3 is TGTGCCTGGAGTGTAAATTGGCTGGGGGACACTGAAGCTTTCTTT. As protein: CAWSVNWLGDTEAFF.

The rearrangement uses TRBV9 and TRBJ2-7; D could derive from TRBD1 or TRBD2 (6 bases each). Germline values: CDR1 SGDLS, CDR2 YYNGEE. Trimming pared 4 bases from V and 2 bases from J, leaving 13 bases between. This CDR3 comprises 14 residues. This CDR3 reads CASSSGAGPYEQYF. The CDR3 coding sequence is TGTGCCAGCAGCTCGGGGGCAGGCCCCTACGAGCAGTACTTC.

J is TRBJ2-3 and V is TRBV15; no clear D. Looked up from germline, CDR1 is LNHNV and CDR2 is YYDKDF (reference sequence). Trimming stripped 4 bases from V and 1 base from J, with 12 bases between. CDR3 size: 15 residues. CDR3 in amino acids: CATSTFPRGTDTQYF. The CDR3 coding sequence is TGTGCCACCAGCACTTTCCCCCGGGGCACAGATACGCAGTATTTT.

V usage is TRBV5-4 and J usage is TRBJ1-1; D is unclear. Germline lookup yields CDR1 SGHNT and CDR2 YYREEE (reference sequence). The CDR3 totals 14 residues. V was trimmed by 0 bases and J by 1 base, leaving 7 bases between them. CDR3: CASSLGKENTEAFF. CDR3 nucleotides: TGTGCCAGCAGCTTGGGGAAGGAGAACACTGAAGCTTTCTTT.

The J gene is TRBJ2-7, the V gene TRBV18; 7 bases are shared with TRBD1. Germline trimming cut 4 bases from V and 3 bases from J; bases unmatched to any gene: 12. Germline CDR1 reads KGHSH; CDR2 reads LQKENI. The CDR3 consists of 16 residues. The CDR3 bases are TGTGCCAGCTCACGGGTGACGGGACAGATGAACTACGAGCAGTACTTC. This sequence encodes CASSRVTGQMNYEQYF.

The CDR3 reads CSAPGLAGGYEQYF. For the CDR3, the DNA is TGCAGTGCTCCCGGACTAGCGGGGGGCTACGAGCAGTACTTC. The rearrangement uses TRBV20-1 and TRBJ2-7, with 14 bases lining up with TRBD2. Trimming took 5 bases from V and 3 from J; bases not matched to a gene: 3. Germline assignment: CDR1 DFQATT and CDR2 SNEGSKA (reference sequence). This CDR3 is built from 14 residues.

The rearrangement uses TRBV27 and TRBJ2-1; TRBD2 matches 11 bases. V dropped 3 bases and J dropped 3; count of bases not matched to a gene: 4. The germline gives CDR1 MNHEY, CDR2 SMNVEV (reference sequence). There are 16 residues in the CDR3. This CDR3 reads CASSFLLAGDYNEQFF. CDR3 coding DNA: TGTGCCAGCAGTTTCTTACTAGCGGGAGACTACAATGAGCAGTTCTTC.

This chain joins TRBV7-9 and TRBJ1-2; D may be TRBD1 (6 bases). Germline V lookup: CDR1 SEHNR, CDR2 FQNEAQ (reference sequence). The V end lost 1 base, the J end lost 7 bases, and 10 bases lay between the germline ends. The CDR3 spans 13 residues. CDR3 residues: CASSLGRGSGYTF. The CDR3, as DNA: TGTGCCAGCAGCTTAGGCAGGGGAAGTGGCTACACCTTC.

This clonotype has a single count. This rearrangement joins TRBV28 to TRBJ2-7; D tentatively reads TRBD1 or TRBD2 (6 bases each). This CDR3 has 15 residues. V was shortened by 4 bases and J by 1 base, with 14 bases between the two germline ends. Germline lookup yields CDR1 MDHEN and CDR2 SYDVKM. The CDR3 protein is CASSSTRGRSYEQYF. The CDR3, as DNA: TGTGCCAGCAGTTCCACTCGGGGGCGATCCTACGAGCAGTACTTC.

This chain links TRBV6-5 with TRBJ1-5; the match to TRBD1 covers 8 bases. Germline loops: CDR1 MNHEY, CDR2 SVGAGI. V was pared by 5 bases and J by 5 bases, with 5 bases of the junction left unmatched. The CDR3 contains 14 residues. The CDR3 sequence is CASSQGQVDQPQHF. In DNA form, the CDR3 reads TGTGCCAGCAGTCAGGGACAGGTGGATCAGCCCCAGCATTTT.

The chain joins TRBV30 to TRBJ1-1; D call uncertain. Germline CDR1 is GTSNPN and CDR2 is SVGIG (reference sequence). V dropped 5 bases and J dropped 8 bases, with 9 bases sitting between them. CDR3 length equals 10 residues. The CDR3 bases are TGTGCCTGGTACAGACCAGAAGCTTTCTTT. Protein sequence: CAWYRPEAFF.

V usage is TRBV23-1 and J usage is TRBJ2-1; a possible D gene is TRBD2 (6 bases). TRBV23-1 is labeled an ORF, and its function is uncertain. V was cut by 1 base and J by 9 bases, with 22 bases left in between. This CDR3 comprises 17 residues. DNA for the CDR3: TGCGCCAGCAGTCAATGCCGGGACTTGGTCGGGCGCAGTGAGCAGTTCTTC. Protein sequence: CASSQCRDLVGRSEQFF.

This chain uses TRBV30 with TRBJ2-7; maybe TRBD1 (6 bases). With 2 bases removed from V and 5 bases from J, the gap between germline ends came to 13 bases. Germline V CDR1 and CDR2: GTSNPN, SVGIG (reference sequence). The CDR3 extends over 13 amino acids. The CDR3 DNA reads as TGTGCCTGGAGTCCTGTGGGGGCCCACGAGCAGTACTTC. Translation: CAWSPVGAHEQYF.

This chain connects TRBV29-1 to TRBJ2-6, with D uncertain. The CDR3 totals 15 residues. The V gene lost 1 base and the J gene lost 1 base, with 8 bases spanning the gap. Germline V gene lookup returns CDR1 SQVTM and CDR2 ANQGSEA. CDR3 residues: CSVEVHISGANVLTF. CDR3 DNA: TGCAGCGTTGAAGTCCACATTTCTGGGGCCAACGTCCTGACTTTC.

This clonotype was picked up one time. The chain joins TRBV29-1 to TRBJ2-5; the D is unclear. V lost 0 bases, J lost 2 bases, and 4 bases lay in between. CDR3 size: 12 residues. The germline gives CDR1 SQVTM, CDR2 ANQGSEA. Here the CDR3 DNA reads TGCAGCGTTGAAGAGTTACAAGAGACCCAGTACTTC. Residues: CSVEELQETQYF.

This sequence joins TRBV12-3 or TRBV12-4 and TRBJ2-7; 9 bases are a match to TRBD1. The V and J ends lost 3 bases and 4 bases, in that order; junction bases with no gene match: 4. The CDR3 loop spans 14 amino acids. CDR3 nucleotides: TGTGCCAGCAGTTTCGTTGGGACAGGGTACGAGCAGTACTTC. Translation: CASSFVGTGYEQYF.

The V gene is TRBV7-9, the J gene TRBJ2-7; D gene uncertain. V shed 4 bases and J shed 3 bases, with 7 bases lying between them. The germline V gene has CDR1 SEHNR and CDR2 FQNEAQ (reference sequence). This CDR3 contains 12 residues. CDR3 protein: CASSSDDYEQYF. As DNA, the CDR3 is TGTGCCAGCAGCTCGGATGACTACGAGCAGTACTTC.